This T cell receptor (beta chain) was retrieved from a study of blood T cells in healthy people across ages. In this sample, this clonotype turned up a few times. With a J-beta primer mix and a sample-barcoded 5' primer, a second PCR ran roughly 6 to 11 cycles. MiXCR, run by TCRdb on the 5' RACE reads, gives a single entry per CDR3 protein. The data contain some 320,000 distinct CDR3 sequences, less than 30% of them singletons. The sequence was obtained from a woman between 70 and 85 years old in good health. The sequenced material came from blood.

CDR3 in amino acids: CSAVSRGGYGYTF. The CDR3 DNA reads TGCAGTGCCGTATCCAGGGGTGGCTATGGCTACACCTTC. V usage is TRBV20-1 and J usage is TRBJ1-2; perhaps TRBD1 as D (6 bases). CDR1 is DFQATT and CDR2 is SNEGSKA in the germline V gene (reference sequence). The CDR3 extends over 13 amino acids. V gave up 6 bases and J gave up 4 bases, with 15 bases separating them.